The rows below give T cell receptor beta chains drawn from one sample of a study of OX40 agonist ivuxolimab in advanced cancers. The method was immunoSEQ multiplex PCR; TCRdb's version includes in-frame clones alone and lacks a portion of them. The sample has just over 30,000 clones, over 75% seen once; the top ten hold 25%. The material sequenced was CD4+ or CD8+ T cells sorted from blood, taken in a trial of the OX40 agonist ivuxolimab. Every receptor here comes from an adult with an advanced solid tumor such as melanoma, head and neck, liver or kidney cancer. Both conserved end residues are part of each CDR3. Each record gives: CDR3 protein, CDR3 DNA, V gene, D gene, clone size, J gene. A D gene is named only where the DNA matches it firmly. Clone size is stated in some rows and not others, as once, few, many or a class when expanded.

CASSQGYQETQYF	TGTGCTAGCTCGCAGGGGTACCAAGAGACCCAGTACTTC	TRBV7-7	.	once	TRBJ2-5
CASSLAPGLAGARAGEQYF	TGTGCCAGCAGCTTAGCGCCGGGACTAGCGGGAGCCCGGGCGGGCGAGCAGTACTTC	TRBV7-6	TRBD2	.	TRBJ2-7
CATNPSGRGETQYF	TGTGCCACCAACCCTAGCGGGAGGGGCGAGACCCAGTACTTC	TRBV15	TRBD2	.	TRBJ2-5
CASSLVLSGTFYEQYF	TGTGCCAGCAGCTTGGTTCTTAGCGGGACTTTCTACGAGCAGTACTTC	TRBV5-5	TRBD2	.	TRBJ2-7
CSVTSPGQGFYEQYF	TGCAGCGTTACCTCCCCAGGACAGGGTTTCTACGAGCAGTACTTC	TRBV29-1	TRBD1	.	TRBJ2-7
CASSQSTGVYRKLFF	TGTGCCAGCAGCCAATCGACAGGGGTTTATCGAAAACTGTTTTTT	TRBV16	TRBD1	.	TRBJ1-4
CASSYGQGGPQHF	TGTGCCAGCAGTTACGGACAGGGGGGGCCCCAGCATTTT	TRBV7-9	TRBD1	once	TRBJ1-5
CASSLAWTSGMGTQYF	TGCGCCAGCAGCTTGGCCTGGACTAGCGGGATGGGGACCCAGTACTTC	TRBV5-1	TRBD2	once	TRBJ2-5
CASSLLGDALSTQYF	TGTGCCAGCAGCTTGTTGGGCGACGCCCTGAGCACGCAGTATTTT	TRBV5-6	.	few	TRBJ2-3
CASSSYRDKTYEQYF	TGTGCCAGCAGTTCCTACCGGGACAAGACCTACGAGCAGTACTTC	TRBV11-2	.	once	TRBJ2-7
CASSFGRNTEAFF	TGTGCCAGCAGTTTTGGGAGAAACACTGAAGCTTTCTTT	TRBV28	.	.	TRBJ1-1
CASSYLAGLRNEQFF	TGTGCCAGCAGCTACCTAGCGGGATTAAGGAATGAGCAGTTCTTC	TRBV7-9	TRBD2	once	TRBJ2-1
CASSPPRALNTEAFF	TGTGCCAGCTCACCACCCAGGGCTCTGAACACTGAAGCTTTCTTT	TRBV18	.	.	TRBJ1-1
CASSLVPGLGYEQYF	TGTGCCAGCAGTTTAGTACCCGGGTTGGGGTACGAGCAGTACTTC	TRBV27	.	.	TRBJ2-7
CASRAGTSISYEQYF	TGTGCCAGCAGAGCCGGGACATCGATCTCCTACGAGCAGTACTTC	TRBV6-1	.	.	TRBJ2-7
CASSIEDTYSNQPQHF	TGTGCCAGTAGTATCGAGGACACCTATAGCAATCAGCCCCAGCATTTT	TRBV19	.	.	TRBJ1-5
CASSAYYGYTF	TGTGCCAGCAGTGCTTACTATGGCTACACCTTC	TRBV25-1	.	.	TRBJ1-2
CASSPPTGSYEQYF	TGTGCCAGCAGCCCCCCGACAGGGTCCTACGAGCAGTACTTC	TRBV5-4	TRBD1	.	TRBJ2-7
CASSVPGTGREQYF	TGTGCCAGCAGCGTCCCCGGGACAGGGCGCGAGCAGTACTTC	TRBV5-4	TRBD1	.	TRBJ2-7
CASSLAPNTGELFF	TGTGCCAGCAGCTTAGCCCCAAACACCGGGGAGCTGTTTTTT	TRBV11-2	.	once	TRBJ2-2
CASSQDVNFGTQYF	TGCGCCAGCAGCCAAGATGTTAACTTTGGCACCCAGTACTTC	TRBV4-1	.	.	TRBJ2-5
CASSPPRGSGATGELFF	TGTGCCAGCTCACCACCGCGAGGTAGCGGGGCGACCGGGGAGCTGTTTTTT	TRBV18	TRBD2	.	TRBJ2-2
CASSGGALRADTQYF	TGTGCCAGCAGCGGTGGGGCTCTTAGAGCAGATACGCAGTATTTT	TRBV28	.	.	TRBJ2-3
CASSPLQGANTGELFF	TGCGCCAGCAGCCCATTACAGGGTGCGAACACCGGGGAGCTGTTTTTT	TRBV5-1	.	.	TRBJ2-2
CATSREGQGEETQYF	TGTGCCACCAGCAGAGAGGGACAGGGGGAAGAGACCCAGTACTTC	TRBV15	TRBD1	.	TRBJ2-5
CASSEGRVGTEAFF	TGTGCCAGCAGTGAAGGCAGGGTTGGCACTGAAGCTTTCTTT	TRBV2	.	.	TRBJ1-1
CASSLNPGNYGYTF	TGTGCCAGCAGCTTGAACCCAGGGAACTATGGCTACACCTTC	TRBV5-6	.	once	TRBJ1-2
CASSLVSVSSSYEQYF	TGTGCCAGCAGTTTAGTCTCAGTTTCGAGCTCCTACGAGCAGTACTTC	TRBV28	.	few	TRBJ2-7
CASSLGQAASYEQYF	TGTGCCAGCAGCCTAGGACAGGCGGCCTCCTACGAGCAGTACTTC	TRBV5-4	TRBD1	.	TRBJ2-7
CASRLTQGTQPQHF	TGTGCCAGTAGGCTAACTCAGGGTACTCAGCCCCAGCATTTT	TRBV19	.	once	TRBJ1-5
CASSFTAGTGSGNTIYF	TGTGCCAGTAGTTTCACGGCCGGGACAGGGTCTGGAAACACCATATATTTT	TRBV19	TRBD1	.	TRBJ1-3
CATSRSTSGNSDTQYF	TGTGCCACCAGCAGATCCACTAGCGGAAATTCAGATACGCAGTATTTT	TRBV15	TRBD2	.	TRBJ2-3
CASSQVGSYYGYTF	TGCGCCAGCAGCCAAGTGGGGTCCTACTATGGCTACACCTTC	TRBV4-1	.	.	TRBJ1-2
CASSHNRDRGVTTDTQYF	TGTGCCAGCTCGCATAACCGGGACAGGGGGGTGACGACAGATACGCAGTATTTT	TRBV18	TRBD1	.	TRBJ2-3
CASSPLYEQFF	TGTGCCAGCAGCCCCCTCTATGAGCAGTTCTTC	TRBV11-2	.	few	TRBJ2-1
CASSSPKNNQPQHF	TGTGCCAGCAGCTCCCCCAAAAATAATCAGCCCCAGCATTTT	TRBV7-2	.	.	TRBJ1-5
CATLTGTASYEQYF	TGTGCCACTCTAACCGGGACAGCATCCTACGAGCAGTACTTC	TRBV10-3	TRBD1	.	TRBJ2-7
CASSLPPGSGHPRGNEQFF	TGTGCCAGCAGCTTACCCCCCGGTTCTGGACACCCGAGGGGCAATGAGCAGTTCTTC	TRBV11-2	.	.	TRBJ2-1
CASSFGLAGLSSYNEQFF	TGTGCCAGCAGTTTTGGGCTAGCGGGCCTGAGCTCCTACAATGAGCAGTTCTTC	TRBV27	TRBD2	few	TRBJ2-1
CASRSLTGPYEQYF	TGTGCCAGCCGTTCACTCACAGGCCCCTACGAGCAGTACTTC	TRBV6-5	.	.	TRBJ2-7
CASSLPYGLQFF	TGTGCCAGCAGTTTACCTTACGGACTACAGTTCTTC	TRBV28	.	.	TRBJ2-1
CASSQGGTTGEKLFF	TGCGCCAGCAGCCAAGGGGGGACAACTGGTGAAAAACTGTTTTTT	TRBV4-1	.	.	TRBJ1-4
CSVVGLAGVKNIQYF	TGCAGCGTTGTGGGACTAGCGGGAGTTAAAAACATTCAGTACTTC	TRBV29-1	TRBD2	.	TRBJ2-4
CASSEPLGVAFGEQFF	TGTGCCAGCAGTGAACCCCTGGGGGTCGCTTTTGGTGAGCAGTTCTTC	TRBV6-1	.	.	TRBJ2-1
CASSSGLAGYEQYF	TGTGCCAGCAGTTCCGGACTAGCGGGATACGAGCAGTACTTC	TRBV28	TRBD2	few	TRBJ2-7
CATSRDQGFQPQHF	TGTGCCACCAGCAGAGATCAGGGTTTTCAGCCCCAGCATTTT	TRBV15	.	.	TRBJ1-5
CASSLIGLAGLYEQYF	TGTGCCAGCAGTTTAATTGGGCTAGCCGGTCTCTACGAGCAGTACTTC	TRBV28	.	.	TRBJ2-7
CASSLVRGHGYTF	TGTGCCAGCAGTTTAGTCAGGGGGCACGGCTACACCTTC	TRBV27	TRBD1	.	TRBJ1-2
CASSLYDSRGTQYF	TGTGCCAGCAGCTTGTATGACTCGAGGGGGACCCAGTACTTC	TRBV5-8	.	.	TRBJ2-5
CASSPGHSTEAFF	TGTGCCAGCAGTCCGGGACATAGCACTGAAGCTTTCTTT	TRBV9	.	.	TRBJ1-1
CSVEDPLTSGELFF	TGCAGCGTTGAAGACCCACTAACCTCCGGGGAGCTGTTTTTT	TRBV29-1	.	.	TRBJ2-2
CASSFGGRDSYNEQFF	TGTGCCAGCAGTTTCGGCGGGAGGGATTCCTACAATGAGCAGTTCTTC	TRBV28	TRBD2	.	TRBJ2-1
CASSQSGTSDYNEQFF	TGCGCCAGCAGCCAATCCGGGACTAGCGACTACAATGAGCAGTTCTTC	TRBV5-1	TRBD2	.	TRBJ2-1
CASSPGDRGNYGYTF	TGTGCCAGCAGCCCAGGGGACAGGGGTAACTATGGCTACACCTTC	TRBV5-6	TRBD1	.	TRBJ1-2
CASSSLAGGYNEQFF	TGTGCCAGCAGCTCTTTAGCGGGAGGTTACAATGAGCAGTTCTTC	TRBV11-2	TRBD2	.	TRBJ2-1